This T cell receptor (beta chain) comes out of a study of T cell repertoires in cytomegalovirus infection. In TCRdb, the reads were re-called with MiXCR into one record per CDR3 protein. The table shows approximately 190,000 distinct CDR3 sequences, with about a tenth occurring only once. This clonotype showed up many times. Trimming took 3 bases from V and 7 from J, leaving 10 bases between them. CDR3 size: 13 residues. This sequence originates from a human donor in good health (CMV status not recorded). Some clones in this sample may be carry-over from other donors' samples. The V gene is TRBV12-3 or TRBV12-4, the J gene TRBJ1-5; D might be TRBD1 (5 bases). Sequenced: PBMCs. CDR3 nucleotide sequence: TGTGCCAGCAGTTTCAGGGCTGGCCAGCCCCAGCATTTT. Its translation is CASSFRAGQPQHF.